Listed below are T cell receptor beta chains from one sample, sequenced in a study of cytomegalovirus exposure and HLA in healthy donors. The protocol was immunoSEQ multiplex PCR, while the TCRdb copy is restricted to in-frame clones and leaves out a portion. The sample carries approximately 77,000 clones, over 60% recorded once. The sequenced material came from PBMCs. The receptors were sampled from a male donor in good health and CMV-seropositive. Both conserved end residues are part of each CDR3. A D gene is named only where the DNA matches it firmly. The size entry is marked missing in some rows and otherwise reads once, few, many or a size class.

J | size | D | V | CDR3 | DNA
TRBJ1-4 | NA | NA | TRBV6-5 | CASSYRGQWPNEKLFF | TGTGCCAGCAGTTACAGAGGACAGTGGCCTAATGAAAAACTGTTTTTT
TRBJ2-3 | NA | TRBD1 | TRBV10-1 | CASSDPGTGNTDTQYF | TGCGCCAGCAGTGACCCCGGGACAGGGAACACAGATACGCAGTATTTT
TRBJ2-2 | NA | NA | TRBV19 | CATTGTTNTGELFF | TGTGCCACTACCGGGACAACGAACACCGGGGAGCTGTTTTTT
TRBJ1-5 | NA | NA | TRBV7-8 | CASSKTGYSNQPQHF | TGTGCCAGCAGCAAGACAGGATATAGCAATCAGCCCCAGCATTTT
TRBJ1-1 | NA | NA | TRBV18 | CASSPRQVLAEAFF | TGTGCCAGCTCACCACGACAGGTACTCGCTGAAGCTTTCTTT
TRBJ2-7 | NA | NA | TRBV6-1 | CASSPVGPYEQYF | TGTGCCAGCAGCCCTGTGGGGCCCTACGAGCAGTACTTC
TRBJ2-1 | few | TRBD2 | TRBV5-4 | CASSLERGGAYNEQFF | TGTGCCAGCAGCTTGGAACGCGGGGGGGCCTACAATGAGCAGTTCTTC
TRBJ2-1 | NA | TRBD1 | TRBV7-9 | CASSSTGGTEQFF | TGTGCCAGCAGCTCCACAGGGGGCACTGAGCAGTTCTTC
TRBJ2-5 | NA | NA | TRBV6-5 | CASSALKRETQYF | TGTGCCAGCAGTGCTCTCAAGAGGGAGACCCAGTACTTC
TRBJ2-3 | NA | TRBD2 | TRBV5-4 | CASSLAASGGPSTDTQYF | TGTGCCAGCAGCTTGGCGGCTAGCGGGGGGCCTAGCACAGATACGCAGTATTTT
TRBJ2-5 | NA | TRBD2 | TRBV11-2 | CASSLDLLLAGIETQYF | TGTGCCAGCAGCTTAGACCTGCTTCTAGCGGGAATAGAGACCCAGTACTTC
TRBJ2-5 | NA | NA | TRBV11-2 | CASSLAAEETQYF | TGTGCCAGCAGCTTAGCCGCAGAAGAGACCCAGTACTTC
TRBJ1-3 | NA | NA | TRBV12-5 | CASGFSMKDVHSRTSGNTIYF | TGTGCTAGTGGTTTTTCTATGAAAGACGTCCACAGCCGTACCTCTGGAAACACCATATATTTT
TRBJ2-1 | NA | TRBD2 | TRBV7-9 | CASSLDTSGRAKRWNEQFF | TGTGCCAGCAGCTTAGACACTAGCGGGAGGGCCAAAAGGTGGAATGAGCAGTTCTTC
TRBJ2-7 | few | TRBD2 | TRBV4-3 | CASSQRAAGGYEQYF | TGCGCCAGCAGCCAGCGGGCAGCGGGGGGTTACGAGCAGTACTTC
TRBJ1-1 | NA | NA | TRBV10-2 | CASSERGGGEAFF | TGCGCCAGCAGTGAGAGGGGGGGTGGTGAAGCTTTCTTT
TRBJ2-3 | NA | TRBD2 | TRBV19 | CASSIGASGGTDTQYF | TGTGCCAGTAGTATAGGGGCTAGCGGGGGCACAGATACGCAGTATTTT
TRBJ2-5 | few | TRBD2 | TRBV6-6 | CASSFGVGGSIDF | TGTGCCAGCAGTTTTGGAGTTGGCGGGAGTATAGACTTC
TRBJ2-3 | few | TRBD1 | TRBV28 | CASSHRQGQGFTQYF | TGTGCCAGCAGCCACCGACAGGGTCAAGGATTTACGCAGTATTTT
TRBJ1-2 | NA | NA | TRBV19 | CASTSVMANTNYGYTF | NA
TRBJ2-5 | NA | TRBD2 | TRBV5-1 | CASSLTGTSGRIQETQYF | TGCGCCAGCAGCTTGACCGGGACTAGCGGAAGGATCCAAGAGACCCAGTACTTC
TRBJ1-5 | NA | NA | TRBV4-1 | CASSQETGGYSNQPQHF | TGCGCCAGCAGCCAAGAGACAGGCGGATATAGCAATCAGCCCCAGCATTTT
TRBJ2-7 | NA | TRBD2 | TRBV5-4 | CASTTGGRPYEQYF | TGTGCCAGCACCACGGGGGGGAGACCCTACGAGCAGTACTTC
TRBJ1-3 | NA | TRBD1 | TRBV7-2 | CASCPDRSGNTIYF | TGTGCCAGCTGCCCGGACAGGTCTGGAAACACCATATATTTT
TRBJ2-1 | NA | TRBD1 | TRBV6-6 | CASTIGDSSYNEQFF | TGTGCCAGCACCATAGGGGACAGCTCCTACAATGAGCAGTTCTTC
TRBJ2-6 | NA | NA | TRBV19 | CASSGGQGGRKGNVLTF | TGTGCCAGTAGTGGGGGACAGGGCGGGAGGAAAGGCAACGTCCTGACTTTC
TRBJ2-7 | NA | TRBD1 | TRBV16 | CASSLNGQGYGDEQYF | TGTGCCAGCAGCCTTAATGGACAGGGATATGGCGACGAGCAGTACTTC
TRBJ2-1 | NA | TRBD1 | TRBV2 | CASSSQGAGYNEQFF | TGTGCCAGCAGTTCACAGGGGGCGGGCTACAATGAGCAGTTCTTC
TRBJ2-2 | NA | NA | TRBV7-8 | CASGGTTGPGYGELFF | TGTGCCAGCGGCGGGACGACTGGTCCTGGATACGGGGAGCTGTTTTTT
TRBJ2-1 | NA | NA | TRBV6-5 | CASSGDAGDYNEQFF | TGTGCCAGCAGTGGGGATGCAGGGGACTACAATGAGCAGTTCTTC
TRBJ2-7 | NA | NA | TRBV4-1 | CASSQAEGGGYEQYF | TGCGCCAGCAGCCAAGCAGAGGGAGGGGGTTACGAGCAGTACTTC
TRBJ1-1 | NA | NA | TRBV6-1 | CAGKQGNNAEAFF | TGTGCCGGAAAACAGGGCAATAACGCTGAAGCTTTCTTT
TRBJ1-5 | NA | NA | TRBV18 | CASSPGSGVGQPQHF | TGTGCCAGCTCTCCAGGCTCGGGAGTGGGTCAGCCCCAGCATTTT
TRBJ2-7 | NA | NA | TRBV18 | CASSPIPGSYEQYF | TGTGCCAGCTCACCAATCCCAGGGTCCTACGAGCAGTACTTC
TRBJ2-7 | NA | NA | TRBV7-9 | CASIADGTYEQYF | TGTGCCAGCATTGCCGACGGGACCTACGAGCAGTACTTC
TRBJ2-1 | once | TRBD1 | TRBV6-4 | CASRRQGRSYNEQFF | TGTGCCAGCAGAAGACAGGGGCGCTCCTACAATGAGCAGTTCTTC
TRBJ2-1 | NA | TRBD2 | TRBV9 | CASTTSGGRHYNEQFF | TGTGCCAGCACCACGAGCGGGGGCAGACACTACAATGAGCAGTTCTTC
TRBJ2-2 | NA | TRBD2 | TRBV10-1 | CASSEQTSGRRITGELFF | TGCGCCAGCAGTGAGCAAACTAGCGGGCGAAGGATCACCGGGGAGCTGTTTTTT
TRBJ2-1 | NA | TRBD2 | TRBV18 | CASSLFTSGEYNEQFF | TGTGCCAGCTCACTATTTACTAGCGGGGAGTACAATGAGCAGTTCTTC
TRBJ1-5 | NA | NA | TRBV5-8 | CASSFQGYSNQPQHF | TGTGCCAGCAGCTTCCAGGGCTATAGCAATCAGCCCCAGCATTTT
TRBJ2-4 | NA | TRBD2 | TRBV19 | CASSEAGALAKNIQYF | TGTGCCAGTAGTGAAGCGGGAGCGCTAGCCAAAAACATTCAGTACTTC
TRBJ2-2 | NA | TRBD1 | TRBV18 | CASSFKNRGRSRTGELFF | TGTGCCAGCTCATTCAAAAACAGGGGTAGGTCGAGGACCGGGGAGCTGTTTTTT
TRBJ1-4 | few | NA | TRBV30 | CAWSVIRGSNEKLFF | TGTGCCTGGAGTGTAATAAGGGGAAGTAATGAAAAACTGTTTTTT
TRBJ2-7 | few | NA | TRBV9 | CASSLGRDFGEQYF | TGTGCCAGCAGCTTGGGTCGGGATTTTGGGGAGCAGTACTTC
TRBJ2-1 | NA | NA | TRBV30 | CAWNKARSTQFF | TGTGCCTGGAATAAGGCTCGGAGTACGCAGTTCTTC
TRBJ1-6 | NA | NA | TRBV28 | CASSVEGGGSPLHF | TGTGCCAGCAGTGTGGAGGGAGGCGGCTCACCCCTCCACTTT
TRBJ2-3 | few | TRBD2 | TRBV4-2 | CASGGQSSGGPTDTQYF | TGTGCCAGCGGCGGGCAGTCTAGCGGGGGGCCCACAGATACGCAGTATTTT
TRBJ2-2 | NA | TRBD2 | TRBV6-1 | CASRGTSGRTGELFF | TGTGCCAGCAGAGGGACTAGCGGTCGCACCGGGGAGCTGTTTTTT
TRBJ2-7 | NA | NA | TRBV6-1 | CASSEVEGVDSYEQYF | TGTGCCAGCAGTGAAGTCGAGGGGGTGGACTCCTACGAGCAGTACTTC
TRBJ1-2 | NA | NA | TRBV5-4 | CASSFSSGQSKYGYTF | TGTGCCAGCAGCTTTAGTTCCGGACAGAGTAAATATGGCTACACCTTC
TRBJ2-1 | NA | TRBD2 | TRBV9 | CASSDLKRGDYNEQFF | TGTGCCAGCAGCGATCTTAAGCGGGGGGACTACAATGAGCAGTTCTTC
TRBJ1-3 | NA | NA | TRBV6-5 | CASTGGNTIYF | TGTGCCAGCACAGGTGGAAACACCATATATTTT